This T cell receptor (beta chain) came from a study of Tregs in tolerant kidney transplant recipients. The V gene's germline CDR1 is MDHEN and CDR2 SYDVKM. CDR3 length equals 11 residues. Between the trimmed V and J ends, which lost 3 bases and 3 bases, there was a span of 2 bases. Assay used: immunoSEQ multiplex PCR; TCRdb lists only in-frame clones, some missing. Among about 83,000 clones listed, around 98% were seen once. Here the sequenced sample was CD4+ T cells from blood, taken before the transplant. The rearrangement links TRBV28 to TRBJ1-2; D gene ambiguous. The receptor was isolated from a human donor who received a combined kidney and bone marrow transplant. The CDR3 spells CASSFYYGYTF. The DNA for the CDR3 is TGTGCCAGCAGTTTCTACTATGGCTACACCTTC.